Below, 24 T cell receptor beta chains from the same sample are listed, as sequenced in a study of OX40 agonist ivuxolimab in advanced cancers. TCRdb keeps only in-frame clones here, not all; method: immunoSEQ multiplex PCR. Counted here are approximately 32,000 clones, approximately 89% occurring once; the ten biggest clones make up around 9.8%. This specimen consisted of CD4+ or CD8+ T cells sorted from blood, obtained in a trial of the OX40 agonist ivuxolimab. These receptors were taken from an adult with an advanced solid tumor such as melanoma, head and neck, liver or kidney cancer.

This clone was seen just once. V usage is TRBV25-1 and J usage is TRBJ2-7, with D hard to call. CDR3 length: 15 residues. The V gene's germline CDR1 is MGHDK and CDR2 SYGVNS. With 1 base removed from V and 2 bases from J, the gap between germline ends came to 12 bases. The DNA of the CDR3 is TGTGCCAGCAGTGAATCCAGGATATTTACCTACGAGCAGTACTTC. It encodes CASSESRIFTYEQYF.

The chain recombines TRBV7-2 with TRBJ2-5; perhaps TRBD2 as D (6 bases). V was shortened by 2 bases and J by 3 bases, with 10 bases between the two germline ends. CDR3 length equals 14 residues. In germline, CDR1 is SGHTA, CDR2 FQGNSA. The CDR3 sequence is CASSLRGRKETQYF. CDR3 in DNA: TGTGCCAGCAGCTTAAGAGGGAGGAAAGAGACCCAGTACTTC. The full variable domain, in which reference TRBV7-2 and TRBJ2-5 provide the parts outside the CDR3, is GAGVSQSPSNKVTEKGKDVELRCDPISGHTALYWYRQSLGQGLEFLIYFQGNSAPDKSGLPSDRFSAERTGGSVSTLTIQRTQQEDSAVYLCASSLRGRKETQYFGPGTRLLVL.

V is TRBV4-1 and J is TRBJ2-5, with 9 bases that match TRBD2. This CDR3 spans 16 amino acids. Looked up from germline, CDR1 is MGHRA and CDR2 is YSYEKL. V was pared by 4 bases and J by 5 bases, with 11 bases of the junction left unmatched. Written as DNA, the CDR3 is TGCGCCAGCAGCCCATTGAAAGCGGGAGGTCGTGAGACCCAGTACTTC. This translates into CASSPLKAGGRETQYF.

For this clone: Mismatch with germline at one junction end may stem from a read error. The CDR3 here is CASSVTTSGSRTGTQYF. Written as DNA, the CDR3 is TGTGCCAGTAGTGTAACGACTAGCGGGTCCCGAACAGGTACGCAGTATTTT. This chain uses TRBV19 with TRBJ2-3, with TRBD2 matching 10 bases. The V gene's germline CDR1 is LNHDA and CDR2 SQIVND (reference sequence). The CDR3 sequence is 17 residues long.

The chain combines TRBV10-3 with TRBJ2-5, with a tentative D call TRBD1 (5 bases). The V gene lost 3 bases and the J gene lost 9 bases, with 17 bases spanning the gap. The V gene's germline CDR1 is ENHRY and CDR2 SYGVKD. CDR3 length: 14 residues. The CDR3 DNA reads TGTGCCATCAGTGATTCAGGGCCCCAAGGGGCCCAGTACTTC. It yields the protein CAISDSGPQGAQYF.

CDR3 residues: CAWSPTGGETQYF. The CDR3, as DNA: TGTGCCTGGAGTCCTACAGGGGGGGAGACCCAGTACTTC. This sequence joins TRBV30 and TRBJ2-5, with 8 nucleotides matching TRBD1. This CDR3 comprises 13 residues. The trim removed 2 bases at V and 5 bases at J, leaving 4 bases unmatched. CDR1 and CDR2 from the germline V gene are GTSNPN and SVGIG (reference sequence).

The chain is built from TRBV6-6 and TRBJ2-1, with no clear D. Trimming removed 5 bases at V and 7 bases at J, with 9 bases between. Per germline, CDR1 MNHNY and CDR2 SVGAGI (reference sequence). This CDR3 is built from 12 residues. The CDR3 DNA reads TGTGCCAGCAGTCCCACCGAGAATGAGCAGTTCTTC. This gives the protein CASSPTENEQFF.

The chain employs TRBV27 and TRBJ1-4; 8 bases map to TRBD1. This CDR3 has 17 amino acids. Trimming removed 2 bases from V and 7 bases from J; junction bases left unmatched: 12. Germline CDR1 and CDR2: MNHEY and SMNVEV (reference sequence). The DNA of the CDR3 is TGTGCCAGCAGTTTACATTTCGGACAGGGAAGGATTGAAAAACTGTTTTTT. The encoded protein is CASSLHFGQGRIEKLFF.

V and J are TRBV6-5 and TRBJ1-5; 10 nucleotides match TRBD1. CDR1 MNHEY and CDR2 SVGAGI come from the germline V gene. The CDR3 loop spans 15 amino acids. J was trimmed by 5 bases and V by 1 base; bases with no gene match: 2. CDR3 in DNA: TGTGCCAGCAGTTACTTGGGACAGGGGCATCAGCCCCAGCATTTT. Translating it yields CASSYLGQGHQPQHF.

The V gene is TRBV5-1, the J gene TRBJ2-7; 7 bases match TRBD1. In germline, CDR1 is SGHRS, CDR2 YFSETQ. The CDR3 extends over 12 amino acids. J was trimmed by 5 bases and V by 3 bases; bases with no gene match: 2. The CDR3 nucleotides read TGCGCCAGCAGCTCTGACAGGGACGAGCAGTACTTC. This sequence encodes CASSSDRDEQYF.

The chain uses TRBV6-1 and TRBJ1-6; D gene uncertain. The CDR3 has 11 amino acids. The germline V and J ends were trimmed by 2 bases and 18 bases, with 11 bases remaining between them. Germline CDR1 is MNHNS and CDR2 is SASEGT. CDR3 residues: CASSERASPHF. CDR3 DNA sequence: TGTGCCAGCAGTGAAAGGGCATCCCCCCACTTT.

The chain is built from TRBV7-2 and TRBJ2-7; perhaps TRBD2 as D (5 bases). Germline V lookup: CDR1 SGHTA, CDR2 FQGNSA. CDR3 size: 13 residues. V was clipped by 5 bases and J by 3 bases, with 11 bases between them. The CDR3: CASSPDWNYEQYF. CDR3 bases: TGTGCCAGCAGCCCGGACTGGAACTACGAGCAGTACTTC.

This clone has just a few counts. This chain uses TRBV10-3 with TRBJ2-3; D tentatively fits TRBD1 or TRBD2 (5 bases each). Germline V gives CDR1 ENHRY, CDR2 SYGVKD. The CDR3 extends over 14 amino acids. Trimming left V 8 bases short and J 6 bases short, with 18 bases between. The CDR3 DNA sequence: TGTGCCATCGAAGGCCGGGGCCCGGGGGATACGCAGTATTTT. Translated, it gives CAIEGRGPGDTQYF.

This chain joins TRBV19 and TRBJ2-7; D is ambiguous. Trimming left V 2 bases short and J 0 bases short, with 11 bases between. This CDR3 is 15 amino acids long. CDR1 is LNHDA, CDR2 SQIVND, per germline (reference sequence). DNA of the CDR3: TGTGCCAGTAGTATAAAGGGCGCGAGCTCCTACGAGCAGTACTTC. It is translated as CASSIKGASSYEQYF.

The CDR3 spells CASRATGDRTDTQYF. Here the CDR3 DNA reads TGCGCCAGCAGAGCTACGGGAGACCGCACAGATACGCAGTATTTT. V is TRBV5-1 and J is TRBJ2-3; TRBD2 is a possible D gene (6 bases). V was shortened by 5 bases and J by 1 base, with 14 bases between the two germline ends. This CDR3 is 15 amino acids long. CDR1 is SGHRS and CDR2 is YFSETQ in the germline V gene.

This rearrangement joins TRBV7-8 to TRBJ1-2, with TRBD1 identical over 8 bases. The CDR3 is 14 amino acids. CDR1 and CDR2 (germline): SGHVS, FQNEAQ. V dropped 0 bases and J dropped 6; count of bases not matched to a gene: 3. The CDR3 region has the DNA TGTGCCAGCAGCTTAGCCTACAGGGGGGATGGCTACACCTTC. Amino acids: CASSLAYRGDGYTF.

A single count supports this clone. This sequence joins TRBV9 and TRBJ1-3; 8 nucleotides line up with TRBD1. This CDR3 comprises 15 residues. Germline CDR1 SGDLS, CDR2 YYNGEE. V was clipped by 4 bases and J by 2 bases; unmatched bases: 5. The CDR3 loop reads CASSPLTGAGNTIYF. The CDR3 region has the DNA TGTGCCAGCAGCCCTTTGACAGGGGCTGGAAACACCATATATTTT.

The chain is built from TRBV5-1 and TRBJ1-1, with D perhaps matching TRBD1 (5 bases). V lost 0 bases and J 0 bases, leaving 6 bases between the germline ends. This CDR3 is built from 14 residues. Germline values: CDR1 SGHRS, CDR2 YFSETQ. CDR3 region: CASSLGTLNTEAFF. The DNA for the CDR3 is TGCGCCAGCAGCTTGGGGACACTGAACACTGAAGCTTTCTTT. The variable domain in full, with the rest retrieved from reference TRBV5-1 and TRBJ1-1, is KAGVTQTPRYLIKTRGQQVTLSCSPISGHRSVSWYQQTPGQGLQFLFEYFSETQRNKGNFPGRFSGRQFSNSRSEMNVSTLELGDSALYLCASSLGTLNTEAFFGQGTRLTVV.

The V and J genes are TRBV9 and TRBJ1-3; D is uncertain. This CDR3 is built from 15 residues. Trimming cost V 0 bases and J 4 bases, with 11 bases left between them. Germline V gene sequence: CDR1 SGDLS, CDR2 YYNGEE. CDR3 nucleotide sequence: TGTGCCAGCAGCGTAGCCCTTGCGGGAGGAAACACCATATATTTT. Protein product: CASSVALAGGNTIYF. Combining the CDR3 with reference TRBV9 and TRBJ1-3 gives the whole variable domain DSGVTQTPKHLITATGQRVTLRCSPRSGDLSVYWYQQSLDQGLQFLIQYYNGEERAKGNILERFSAQQFPDLHSELNLSSLELGDSALYFCASSVALAGGNTIYFGEGSWLTVV.

The table lists this clone with a count of one. The chain carries TRBV19 and TRBJ2-1, with 8 bases lining up with TRBD2. Germline V gene lookup returns CDR1 LNHDA and CDR2 SQIVND (reference sequence). V was pared by 1 base and J by 3 bases, with 2 bases of the junction left unmatched. The CDR3 runs 15 residues. CDR3 protein: CASSIGAGGYNEQFF. CDR3 in DNA: TGTGCCAGTAGTATAGGGGCGGGGGGCTACAATGAGCAGTTCTTC.

This clone was detected only once. The chain couples TRBV6-1 to TRBJ2-4; tentative D call: TRBD1 (6 bases). The V end lost 5 bases, the J end lost 9 bases, and 11 bases lay between the germline ends. The germline gives CDR1 MNHNS, CDR2 SASEGT. The CDR3 contains 12 residues. As DNA, the CDR3 is TGTGCCAGCAGTACAGGGTTAGGCATTCAGTACTTC. This codes for CASSTGLGIQYF.

The V and J genes are TRBV18 and TRBJ2-3; the D is unclear. In germline, CDR1 is KGHSH, CDR2 LQKENI. The CDR3 is 16 amino acids. The V end was cut by 2 bases, the J end by 4 bases, with 16 bases between. CDR3 amino acids: CASSPRTDTSADTQYF. As DNA, the CDR3 is TGTGCCAGCTCACCAAGGACCGACACCTCCGCAGATACGCAGTATTTT. The whole variable domain, filled in from reference TRBV18 and TRBJ2-3, reads NAGVMQNPRHLVRRRGQEARLRCSPMKGHSHVYWYRQLPEEGLKFMVYLQKENIIDESGMPKERFSAEFPKEGPSILRIQQVVRGDSAAYFCASSPRTDTSADTQYFGPGTRLTVL.

V gene TRBV11-3 combines with J gene TRBJ2-3; possibly TRBD1 or TRBD2 for D (5 bases each). Germline CDR1 and CDR2: SGHNT and YENEEA. Trimming removed 1 base from V and 3 bases from J, with 8 bases in between. This CDR3 contains 14 residues. This chain's CDR3 is CASSLGGGTDTQYF. In DNA form, the CDR3 reads TGTGCCAGCAGCTTAGGGGGCGGGACAGATACGCAGTATTTT.

The gene calls are TRBV30 and TRBJ1-5, with TRBD1 matching 7 bases. The CDR3 contains 13 residues. Germline lookup yields CDR1 GTSNPN and CDR2 SVGIG (reference sequence). J lost 7 bases, V lost 3 bases, and 6 bases had no gene match. CDR3: CAWSRGAEQPQHF. The DNA for the CDR3 is TGTGCCTGGAGCAGGGGGGCGGAACAGCCCCAGCATTTT.